What follows is one T cell receptor beta chain and its context. The antigen remains unidentified. This specimen comes from a study of shared clonotypes between healthy human individuals. On the study more broadly: Researchers assigned three CD4 naive, three CD4 memory, two CD8 naive and one CD8 memory plate to each donor.

The germline V gene has CDR1 LNHDA and CDR2 SQIVND (reference sequence). This CDR3 region has 15 residues. V shed 5 bases and J 5 bases; nucleotides not matched to a gene: 6. Study findings and constraints: Larger estimated richness was generally seen in naive subsets than in memory subsets.

Into CD45RA+ naive and CD45RA-negative memory subsets, the CD4+ cells were split. Measured with immunoSEQ multiplex PCR; TCRdb has only the in-frame clones, and not every one. The data show about 770,000 clones, roughly 72% seen once. The specimen was memory CD4+ T cells sorted from blood. Stated subset: CD45RA-negative fraction. The sequence was obtained from a woman aged 25 to 39 in good health. The gene calls are TRBV19 and TRBJ2-5; 12 positions match TRBD2. CDR3 DNA sequence: TGTGCCAGTAGTCTACTAGCGGGAGGATGGGAGACCCAGTACTTC. Translation: CASSLLAGGWETQYF. Filled out from reference TRBV19 and TRBJ2-5, the complete variable domain reads DGGITQSPKYLFRKEGQNVTLSCEQNLNHDAMYWYRQDPGQGLRLIYYSQIVNDFQKGDIAEGYSVSREKKESFPLTVTSAQKNPTAFYLCASSLLAGGWETQYFGPGTRLLVL.